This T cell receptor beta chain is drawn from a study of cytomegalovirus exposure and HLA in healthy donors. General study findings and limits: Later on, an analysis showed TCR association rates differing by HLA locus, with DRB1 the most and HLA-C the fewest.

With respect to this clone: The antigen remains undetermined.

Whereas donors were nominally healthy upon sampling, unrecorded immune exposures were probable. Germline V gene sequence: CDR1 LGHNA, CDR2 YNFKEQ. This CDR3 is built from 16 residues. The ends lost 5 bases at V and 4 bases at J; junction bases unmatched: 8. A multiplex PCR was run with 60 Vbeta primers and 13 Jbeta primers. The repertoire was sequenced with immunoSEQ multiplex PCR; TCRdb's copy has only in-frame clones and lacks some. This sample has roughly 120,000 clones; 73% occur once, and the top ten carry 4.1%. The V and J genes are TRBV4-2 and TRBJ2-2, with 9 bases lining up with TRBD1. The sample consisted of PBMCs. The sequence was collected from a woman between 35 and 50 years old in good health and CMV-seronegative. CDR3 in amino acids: CASSGGQGPATGELFF. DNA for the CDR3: TGTGCCAGCAGCGGCGGACAGGGGCCGGCCACCGGGGAGCTGTTTTTT.